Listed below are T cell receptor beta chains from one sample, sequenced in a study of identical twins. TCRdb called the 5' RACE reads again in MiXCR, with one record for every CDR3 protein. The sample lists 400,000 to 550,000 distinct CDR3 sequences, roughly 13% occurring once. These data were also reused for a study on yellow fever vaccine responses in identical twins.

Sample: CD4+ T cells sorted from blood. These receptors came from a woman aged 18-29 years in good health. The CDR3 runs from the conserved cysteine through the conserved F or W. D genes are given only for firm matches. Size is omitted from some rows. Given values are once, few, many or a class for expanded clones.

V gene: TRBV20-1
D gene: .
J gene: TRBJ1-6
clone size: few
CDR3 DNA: TGCAGTGCTAGAGATAAAAGCTCCTATAATTCACCCCTCCACTTT
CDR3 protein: CSARDKSSYNSPLHF

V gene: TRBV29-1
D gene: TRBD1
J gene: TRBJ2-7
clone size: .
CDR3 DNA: TGCAGCGGGACAGGGGGCCACGAGCAGTACTTC
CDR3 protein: CSGTGGHEQYF

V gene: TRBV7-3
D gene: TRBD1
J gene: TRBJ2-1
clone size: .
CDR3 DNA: TGTGCCAGCAGCCCCCCCGGGACAGCCTACAATGAGCAGTTCTTC
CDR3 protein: CASSPPGTAYNEQFF

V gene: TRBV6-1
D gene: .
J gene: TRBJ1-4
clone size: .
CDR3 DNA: TGTGCCAGCAGTCCCGGACAGAGCTTTGAAAAACTGTTTTTT
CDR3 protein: CASSPGQSFEKLFF

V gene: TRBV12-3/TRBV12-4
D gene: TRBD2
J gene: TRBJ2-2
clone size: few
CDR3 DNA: TGTGCCAGCAGACTAGCGGGGGCAAACACCGGGGAGCTGTTTTTT
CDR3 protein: CASRLAGANTGELFF

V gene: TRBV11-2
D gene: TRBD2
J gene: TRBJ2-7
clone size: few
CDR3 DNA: TGTGCCAGCAGCTTATTGACGGGAGGCATCTCCTACGAGCAGTACTTC
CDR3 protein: CASSLLTGGISYEQYF

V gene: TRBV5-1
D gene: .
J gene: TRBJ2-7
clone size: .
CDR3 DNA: TGCGCCAGCAGCGGAGGAGGGCGCGGGCTCGAGCAGTACTTC
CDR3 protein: CASSGGGRGLEQYF

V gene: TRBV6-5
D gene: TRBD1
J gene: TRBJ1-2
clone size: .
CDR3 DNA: TGTGCCAGCAGTTACTCGGGACAGATCTATGGCTACACCTTC
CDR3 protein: CASSYSGQIYGYTF

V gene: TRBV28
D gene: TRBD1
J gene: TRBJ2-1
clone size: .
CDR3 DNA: TGTGCCACCAGAACACAGGGGATCTCCCTAGGGTCTTACAATGAGCAGTTCTTC
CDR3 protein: CATRTQGISLGSYNEQFF

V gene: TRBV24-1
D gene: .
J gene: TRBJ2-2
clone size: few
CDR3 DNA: TGTGCCACCAGTGAATACGGGGAGCTGTTTTTT
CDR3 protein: CATSEYGELFF

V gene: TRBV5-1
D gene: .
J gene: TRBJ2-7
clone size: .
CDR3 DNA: TGCGCCAGCACTAGGGAAGGGGCGTACTCCTACGAGCAGTACTTC
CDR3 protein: CASTREGAYSYEQYF

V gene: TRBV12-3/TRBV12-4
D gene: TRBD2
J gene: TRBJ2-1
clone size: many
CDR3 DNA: TGTGCCAGCAGTGAGCGGGGGAGCTCCTACAATGAGCAGTTCTTC
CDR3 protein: CASSERGSSYNEQFF

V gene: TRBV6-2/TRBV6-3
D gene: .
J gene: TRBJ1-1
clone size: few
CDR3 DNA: TGTGCCAGCAGGACAAGCCTAGGAGCTTTCTTT
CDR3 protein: CASRTSLGAFF

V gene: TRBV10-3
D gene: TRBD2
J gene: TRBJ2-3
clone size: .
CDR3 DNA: TGTGCCGCGGGGGGCGGCGATACGCAGTATTTT
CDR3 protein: CAAGGGDTQYF

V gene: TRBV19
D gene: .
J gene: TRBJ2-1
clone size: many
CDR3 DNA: TGTGCCAGTAGACAGGGAAACTCCTACAATGAGCAGTTCTTC
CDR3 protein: CASRQGNSYNEQFF

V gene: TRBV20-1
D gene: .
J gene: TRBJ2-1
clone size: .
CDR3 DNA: TGCAGTGCTAACGGGTTTGGGAGCGGACCCTACAATGAGCAGTTCTTC
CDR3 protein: CSANGFGSGPYNEQFF

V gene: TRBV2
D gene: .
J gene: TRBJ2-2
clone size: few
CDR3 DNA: TGTGCCAGCAGTGAGGTGGCCGGGGAGCTGTTTTTT
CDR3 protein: CASSEVAGELFF

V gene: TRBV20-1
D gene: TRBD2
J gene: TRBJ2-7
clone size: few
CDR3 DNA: TGCAGTGCTAGATTAGCGGGGGGTCCAATACAGTACTTC
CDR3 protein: CSARLAGGPIQYF

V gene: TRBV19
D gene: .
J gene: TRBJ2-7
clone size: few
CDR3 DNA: TGTGCCAGTAGTGTGCCAGACTCCTACGAGCAGTACTTC
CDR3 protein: CASSVPDSYEQYF

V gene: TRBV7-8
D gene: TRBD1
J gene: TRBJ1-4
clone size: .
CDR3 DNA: TGTGCCAGCAGCTTCCGGAGGGACAGGGTTGATGAAAAACTGTTTTTT
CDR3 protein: CASSFRRDRVDEKLFF

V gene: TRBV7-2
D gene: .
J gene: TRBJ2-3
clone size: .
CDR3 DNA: TGTGCCAGCACGTTGAGGGGACCAGCAGATACGCAGTATTTT
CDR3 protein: CASTLRGPADTQYF

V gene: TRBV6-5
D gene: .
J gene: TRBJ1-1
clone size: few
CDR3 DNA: TGTGCCAGCAGTTACTCCTGGGCCGTGGAGACTGAAGCTTTCTTT
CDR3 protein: CASSYSWAVETEAFF

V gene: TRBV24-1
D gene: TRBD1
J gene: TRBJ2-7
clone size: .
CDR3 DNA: TGTGCCACCAGTGATCCAGCTCAGGGGGACGGGGCCGAGCAGTACTTC
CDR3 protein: CATSDPAQGDGAEQYF

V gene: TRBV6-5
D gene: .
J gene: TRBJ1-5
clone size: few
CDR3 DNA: TGTGCCAGCAGTTACGCGCCCTCACGCGGCAATCAGCCCCAGCATTTT
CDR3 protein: CASSYAPSRGNQPQHF

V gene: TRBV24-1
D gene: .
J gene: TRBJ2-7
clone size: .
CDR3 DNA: TGTGCCACCAGTTCGCTTAGGCACGGGCCGGGATACGAGCAGTACTTC
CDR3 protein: CATSSLRHGPGYEQYF

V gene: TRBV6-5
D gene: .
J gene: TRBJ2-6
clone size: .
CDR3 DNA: TGTGCCAGCAGTTACTTCTCTGGGGCCAACGTCCTGACTTTC
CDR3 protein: CASSYFSGANVLTF

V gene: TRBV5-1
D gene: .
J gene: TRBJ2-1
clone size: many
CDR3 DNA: TGCGCCAGCAGCCCTGGGTTCCTAGTATCCTACAATGAGCAGTTCTTC
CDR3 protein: CASSPGFLVSYNEQFF

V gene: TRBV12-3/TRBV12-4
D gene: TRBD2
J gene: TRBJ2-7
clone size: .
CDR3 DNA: TGTGCCAGCAGTTTACCGGGACTAGCGGCCTACGAGCAGTACTTC
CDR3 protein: CASSLPGLAAYEQYF

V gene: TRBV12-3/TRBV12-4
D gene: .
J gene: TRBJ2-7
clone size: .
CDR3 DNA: TGTGCCAGGACTATAGAGAGGGGGAGATACGAGCAGTACTTC
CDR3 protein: CARTIERGRYEQYF

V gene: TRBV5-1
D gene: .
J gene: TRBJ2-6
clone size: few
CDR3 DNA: TGCGCCAGCAGCTTGGTAGTGTCTGGGACCAACGTCCTGACTTTC
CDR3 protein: CASSLVVSGTNVLTF

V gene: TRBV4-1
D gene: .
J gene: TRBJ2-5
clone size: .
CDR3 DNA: TGCGCCAGCAGCCAAGGGACAGCAAACCAAGAGACCCAGTACTTC
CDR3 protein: CASSQGTANQETQYF

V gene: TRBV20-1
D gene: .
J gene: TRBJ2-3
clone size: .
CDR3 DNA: TGCAGTGCTATATTCACAGATACGCAGTATTTT
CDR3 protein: CSAIFTDTQYF

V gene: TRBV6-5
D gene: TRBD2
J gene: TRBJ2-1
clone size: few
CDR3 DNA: TGTGCCAGCAGTTACGCTCAACTTCTAGCGGGAGGGCGGTACAATGAGCAGTTCTTC
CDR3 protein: CASSYAQLLAGGRYNEQFF

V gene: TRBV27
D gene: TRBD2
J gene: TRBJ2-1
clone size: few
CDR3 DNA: TGTGCCAGCAGTTTAAGAGGGAGGGTTGGCTCCTACAATGAGCAGTTCTTC
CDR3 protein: CASSLRGRVGSYNEQFF

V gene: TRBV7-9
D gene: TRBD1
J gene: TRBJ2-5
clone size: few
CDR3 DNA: TGTGCCAGCAGCACGGGACAGGGAGTTCAAGAGACCCAGTACTTC
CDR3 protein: CASSTGQGVQETQYF

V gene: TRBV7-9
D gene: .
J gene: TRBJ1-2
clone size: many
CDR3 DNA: TGTGCCAGCAGCTCTCCGGGGATCCCGTACTATGGCTACACCTTC
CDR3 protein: CASSSPGIPYYGYTF

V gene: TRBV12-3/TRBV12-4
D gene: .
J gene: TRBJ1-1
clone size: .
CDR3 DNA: TGTGCCAGCAGTTTATTGGAGGCGAACACTGAAGCTTTCTTT
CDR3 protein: CASSLLEANTEAFF

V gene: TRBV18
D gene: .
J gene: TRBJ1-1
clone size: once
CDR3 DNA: TGTGCCAGCTCCCGCTGGACTGGGAACACTGAAGCTTTCTTT
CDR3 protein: CASSRWTGNTEAFF

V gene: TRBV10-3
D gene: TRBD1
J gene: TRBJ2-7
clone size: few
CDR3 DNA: TGTGCCATCGGCACCGGGACAGAGGACGAGCAGTACTTC
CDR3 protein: CAIGTGTEDEQYF

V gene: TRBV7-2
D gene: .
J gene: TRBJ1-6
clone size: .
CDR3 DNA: TGTGCCAGCAGCTTACAGGGGATTAATTCACCCCTCCACTTT
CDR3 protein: CASSLQGINSPLHF

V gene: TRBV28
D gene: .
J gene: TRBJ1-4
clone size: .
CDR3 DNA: TGTGCCAGCATGAAGGGTTGGAATGAAAAACTGTTTTTT
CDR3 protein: CASMKGWNEKLFF

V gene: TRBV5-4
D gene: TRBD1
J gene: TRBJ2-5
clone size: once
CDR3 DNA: TGTGCCAGCACCCCGGACAGGGGGCGGGAGACCCAGTACTTC
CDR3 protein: CASTPDRGRETQYF

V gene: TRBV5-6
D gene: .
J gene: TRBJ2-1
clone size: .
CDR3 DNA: TGTGCCAGCAGCTTGGGGGGACACCACAATGAGCAGTTCTTC
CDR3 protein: CASSLGGHHNEQFF

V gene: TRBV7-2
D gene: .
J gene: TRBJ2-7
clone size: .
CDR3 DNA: TGTGCCAGCAGCTTAGCGCCGGGCGGGGGCCTTTCCTACGAGCAGTACTTC
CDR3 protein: CASSLAPGGGLSYEQYF

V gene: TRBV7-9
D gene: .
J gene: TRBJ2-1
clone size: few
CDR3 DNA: TGTGCCAGCAGCTTAGCCGGGACCTTCACCTACAATGAGCAGTTCTTC
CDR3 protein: CASSLAGTFTYNEQFF